This TCR beta chain was sequenced for a study of T cell responses to AZD1222 COVID-19 vaccine. Study results and caveats: Donors skewed white British and female; clonal diversity was possibly underestimated. Baseline seropositives among AZD1222 recipients totaled only 5 to 7. Sampling captured repertoires only after the peak T cell response. Researchers report vaccine-associated CD4 TCRs spanning spike, with dominance at 160-218 and 743-854.

Method: immunoSEQ multiplex PCR; TCRdb's copy keeps in-frame clones and lacks some. The table includes about 130,000 clones, about 92% detected once. The CDR3 spans 15 residues. V lost 8 bases and J lost 5; bases outside the gene matches: 10. The germline V gene encodes CDR1 MNHEY and CDR2 SVGAGI. On this clone: Its antigen is unknown.

The chain couples TRBV6-5 to TRBJ2-5, with TRBD2 identical over 11 bases. The sequenced sample was peripheral blood, obtained on day 0 of MenACWY control vaccination. This sequence was found in an adult in good health. The CDR3 is CASQPRLAGSETQYF. The CDR3 nucleotides read TGTGCCAGCCAACCTCGACTAGCGGGATCGGAGACCCAGTACTTC.